These 9 T cell receptor beta chains were all obtained from the same sample, sequenced in a study of neoadjuvant anti-PD-1 for oral cavity cancer. TCRdb keeps only in-frame clones here, not all; method: immunoSEQ multiplex PCR. The sample lists 15,000 to 20,000 clones, roughly 70% occurring once. Specimen: PBMCs, collected before nivolumab (anti-PD-1) treatment. The receptors were gathered from a person between 40 and 85 years old with oral cavity squamous cell carcinoma.

This clone was detected only once. The chain links TRBV9 to TRBJ2-3; D gene unclear. Trimming pared 3 bases from V and 0 bases from J, leaving 8 bases between. Germline CDR1 SGDLS, CDR2 YYNGEE. The CDR3 consists of 14 residues. The CDR3 nucleotides are TGTGCCAGCAGCGCCCGAAGTAGCACAGATACGCAGTATTTT. Amino acids: CASSARSSTDTQYF.

V usage is TRBV6-1 and J usage is TRBJ1-5; no definite D call. Germline V gene sequence: CDR1 MNHNS, CDR2 SASEGT. Trimming left V 3 bases short and J 7 bases short, with 10 bases between. The CDR3 loop spans 13 amino acids. CDR3 residues: CASSDSERQPQHF. CDR3 DNA sequence: TGTGCCAGCAGTGATTCAGAACGGCAGCCCCAGCATTTT.

This rearrangement joins TRBV11-2 to TRBJ2-7; TRBD1 is a possible D gene (5 bases). The CDR3 has 13 residues. Germline V CDR1 and CDR2: SGHAT, FQNNGV. V lost 4 bases and J lost 3, with 10 bases in between. The CDR3 nucleotides are TGTGCCAGCAGCTCAGAGCAGGGCTACGAGCAGTACTTC. The encoded protein is CASSSEQGYEQYF. The whole variable domain, filled in from reference TRBV11-2 and TRBJ2-7, reads EAGVAQSPRYKIIEKRQSVAFWCNPISGHATLYWYQQILGQGPKLLIQFQNNGVVDDSQLPKDRFSAERLKGVDSTLKIQPAKLEDSAVYLCASSSEQGYEQYFGPGTRLTVT.

V and J are TRBV5-1 and TRBJ2-3; 10 bases match TRBD2. Germline lookup yields CDR1 SGHRS and CDR2 YFSETQ. CDR3 length: 16 amino acids. V shed 0 bases and J 4 bases; nucleotides not matched to a gene: 5. CDR3 sequence (DNA): TGCGCCAGCAGCTTGGGAGTAGCGGGAGGCCCAGATACGCAGTATTTT. It encodes CASSLGVAGGPDTQYF.

V is TRBV7-3 and J is TRBJ2-2, with 8 positions matching TRBD1. Per the germline V gene, CDR1 is SGHTA and CDR2 is FQGTGA. This CDR3 is built from 16 residues. The ends lost 6 bases at V and 8 bases at J; junction bases unmatched: 14. The CDR3: CASRSGPGQGSGELFF. The CDR3 coding sequence is TGTGCCAGCAGATCCGGGCCCGGACAGGGCTCGGGGGAGCTGTTTTTT.

This rearrangement joins TRBV7-2 to TRBJ2-7; D is unresolved. The germline V gene has CDR1 SGHTA and CDR2 FQGNSA. The CDR3 contains 14 residues. V lost 1 base, J lost 3 bases, and 10 bases lay in between. The CDR3 coding sequence is TGTGCCAGCAGCTTAGGGTTCAAGGGCTACGAGCAGTACTTC. Protein: CASSLGFKGYEQYF. The full variable domain, completed using reference TRBV7-2 and TRBJ2-7, is GAGVSQSPSNKVTEKGKDVELRCDPISGHTALYWYRQSLGQGLEFLIYFQGNSAPDKSGLPSDRFSAERTGGSVSTLTIQRTQQEDSAVYLCASSLGFKGYEQYFGPGTRLTVT.

This clone was detected once. This chain links TRBV6-1 with TRBJ1-2; possibly TRBD1 for D (5 bases). Trimming left V 4 bases short and J 2 bases short, with 8 bases between. CDR1 is MNHNS, CDR2 SASEGT, per germline. This CDR3 is built from 13 residues. This chain's CDR3 is CASSVAGNYGYTF. Written as DNA, the CDR3 is TGTGCCAGCAGTGTGGCAGGGAACTATGGCTACACCTTC.

The chain couples TRBV5-6 to TRBJ1-3; TRBD1 is a possible D gene (5 bases). The CDR3 is 15 residues long. Trimming left V 2 bases short and J 4 bases short, with 13 bases between. Per the germline V gene, CDR1 is SGHDT and CDR2 is YYEEEE. CDR3 in DNA: TGTGCCAGCAGCTTCGACAGTTTCCCGGGAAACACCATATATTTT. Translating gives CASSFDSFPGNTIYF.

This clone was seen a handful of times. The sample has other DNA sequences that encode this CDR3 too. The chain couples TRBV6-1 to TRBJ1-5; D is undetermined. Germline-derived CDR1 and CDR2 are MNHNS and SASEGT. This CDR3 has 14 residues. The germline V and J ends were trimmed by 4 bases and 0 bases, with 7 bases remaining between them. The CDR3 coding sequence is TGTGCCAGCAGTGGTCAGAATAGCAATCAGCCCCAGCATTTT. This codes for CASSGQNSNQPQHF.